The rows below give T cell receptor beta chains drawn from one sample of a study of blood T cell repertoires in COVID-19. Sequencing used immunoSEQ multiplex PCR; TCRdb keeps in-frame clones, though not all of them. The sample consists of under 350,000 clones, around 86% of them appearing once. The sample taken for sequencing was peripheral blood. All receptors derive from a man in his 70s with acute or convalescent COVID-19. The CDR3 runs from the conserved cysteine through the conserved F or W. Fields, in order: D gene, clone size, J gene, V gene, CDR3 DNA, CDR3 protein. D genes are given only for firm matches. Expanded clones get a size class; other rows say once, few or many, or leave the size out.

D: .; size: .; J: TRBJ1-1; V: TRBV28; DNA: TGTGCCAGCAGTCTCCCCGGGGGGCTTGAAGCTTTCTTT; CDR3: CASSLPGGLEAFF
D: .; size: .; J: TRBJ2-6; V: TRBV5-1; DNA: TGCGCCAGCAGCTTGTCGGTCTCGCAAGGGGCCAACGTCCTGACTTTC; CDR3: CASSLSVSQGANVLTF
D: TRBD1; size: once; J: TRBJ2-7; V: TRBV28; DNA: TGTGCCAGCAGTTTACCGGGACAGGGAAAATTGGGCGAGCAGTACTTC; CDR3: CASSLPGQGKLGEQYF
D: TRBD1; size: once; J: TRBJ1-6; V: TRBV5-4; DNA: TGTGCCAGCAGCCGGGACAGGCTAGGAAATTCACCCCTCCACTTT; CDR3: CASSRDRLGNSPLHF
D: TRBD2; size: .; J: TRBJ2-2; V: TRBV3-1/TRBV3-2; DNA: TGTGCCAGCACCTCAGCGGGAGGCGCCGGGGAGCTGTTTTTT; CDR3: CASTSAGGAGELFF
D: .; size: .; J: TRBJ1-1; V: TRBV4-1; DNA: TGCGCCAGCAGCCAAGACGACAGAGGTGTGAGTGAAGCTTTCTTT; CDR3: CASSQDDRGVSEAFF
D: TRBD1; size: .; J: TRBJ2-3; V: TRBV11-2; DNA: TGTGCCAGCAGCTCACCCAACAGGGGAAGCACAGATACGCAGTATTTT; CDR3: CASSSPNRGSTDTQYF
D: .; size: .; J: TRBJ2-2; V: TRBV7-3; DNA: TGTGCCAGCGCCGATGTTGGGCCCGGGGAGCTGTTTTTT; CDR3: CASADVGPGELFF
D: .; size: .; J: TRBJ2-7; V: TRBV11-2; DNA: TGTGCCAGCAGCTTAGTAGGGCTAGCTCCGGCCTACGAGCAGTACTTC; CDR3: CASSLVGLAPAYEQYF
D: TRBD1; size: .; J: TRBJ1-6; V: TRBV7-9; DNA: TGTGCCAGCAGCTCCGATCACAGGGGAGTGGATTCACCCCTCCACTTT; CDR3: CASSSDHRGVDSPLHF
D: TRBD1; size: .; J: TRBJ1-4; V: TRBV6-7; DNA: TGTGCCAGCAGGAAAGGGCCACAGGGGGTTATTGGAAATGAAAAACTGTTTTTT; CDR3: CASRKGPQGVIGNEKLFF
D: .; size: few; J: TRBJ2-3; V: TRBV19; DNA: TGTGCCAGTAGTATGAGGCTGACTAGCACAGATACGCAGTATTTT; CDR3: CASSMRLTSTDTQYF
D: TRBD1; size: .; J: TRBJ1-1; V: TRBV30; DNA: TGTGCCTGGAGTGTACTTGCCCGACAGGGAAAAACTGAAGCTTTCTTT; CDR3: CAWSVLARQGKTEAFF
D: TRBD1; size: .; J: TRBJ2-7; V: TRBV18; DNA: TGTGCCAGCTCACCTACAGGGGACTACGAGCAGTACTTC; CDR3: CASSPTGDYEQYF
D: .; size: once; J: TRBJ2-6; V: TRBV19; DNA: TGTGCCAGTAGTATCGAGGGTGTGGGGGCCAACGTCCTGACTTTC; CDR3: CASSIEGVGANVLTF
D: .; size: .; J: TRBJ2-1; V: TRBV27; DNA: TGTGCCAGCAGTTTTCCCCGGACTAGAGGGGGAGGAAATGAGCAGTTCTTC; CDR3: CASSFPRTRGGGNEQFF
D: .; size: .; J: TRBJ1-5; V: TRBV23-1; DNA: TGCGCCAGCAGTCCCCCCCCCTGGAGGGAGGATCAGCCCCAGCATTTT; CDR3: CASSPPPWREDQPQHF
D: TRBD1; size: .; J: TRBJ2-7; V: TRBV6-6; DNA: TGTGCCAGCAGTCCAGGGACAGTCAGGGGATACGAGCAGTACTTC; CDR3: CASSPGTVRGYEQYF
D: TRBD2; size: once; J: TRBJ2-3; V: TRBV25-1; DNA: TGTGCCAGCAGGGGGCTAGCGGGCAAAGATGGTACAGATACGCAGTATTTT; CDR3: CASRGLAGKDGTDTQYF
D: TRBD2; size: .; J: TRBJ2-1; V: TRBV6-6; DNA: TGTGCCAGCAACAATAGGGCGGGGGGATGGTACAATGAGCAGTTCTTC; CDR3: CASNNRAGGWYNEQFF
D: TRBD2; size: .; J: TRBJ2-3; V: TRBV18; DNA: TGTGCCAGCTCACCACCGTCGCGGGGGGGAGATACGCAGTATTTT; CDR3: CASSPPSRGGDTQYF
D: TRBD2; size: .; J: TRBJ2-3; V: TRBV7-9; DNA: TGTGCCAGCCGCGGGGGGCCTAGCACAGATACGCAGTATTTT; CDR3: CASRGGPSTDTQYF
D: TRBD1; size: .; J: TRBJ1-6; V: TRBV5-1; DNA: TGCGCCAGCAGCTTGGGAACAGGGGGGATTGATTCACCCCTCCACTTT; CDR3: CASSLGTGGIDSPLHF
D: .; size: once; J: TRBJ1-2; V: TRBV18; DNA: TGTGCCAGCTGGCCGGGACAACCCAACTATGGCTACACCTTC; CDR3: CASWPGQPNYGYTF
D: .; size: .; J: TRBJ2-2; V: TRBV11-2; DNA: TGTGCCAGCAGCTTAGATCGACGGGTAGGGACACCCCGAGGGGAGCTGTTTTTT; CDR3: CASSLDRRVGTPRGELFF
D: .; size: .; J: TRBJ1-4; V: TRBV25-1; DNA: TGTGCCAGCAGTGAATTTAGGGGGGGGAGTGAAAAACTGTTTTTT; CDR3: CASSEFRGGSEKLFF
D: TRBD1; size: .; J: TRBJ2-1; V: TRBV4-2; DNA: TGTGCCAGCAGGGGTACGGACAGGGGTGATGAGCAGTTCTTC; CDR3: CASRGTDRGDEQFF
D: .; size: .; J: TRBJ1-3; V: TRBV7-2; DNA: TGTGCCAGCAGCTCCGGACTATCTGGAAACACCATATATTTT; CDR3: CASSSGLSGNTIYF